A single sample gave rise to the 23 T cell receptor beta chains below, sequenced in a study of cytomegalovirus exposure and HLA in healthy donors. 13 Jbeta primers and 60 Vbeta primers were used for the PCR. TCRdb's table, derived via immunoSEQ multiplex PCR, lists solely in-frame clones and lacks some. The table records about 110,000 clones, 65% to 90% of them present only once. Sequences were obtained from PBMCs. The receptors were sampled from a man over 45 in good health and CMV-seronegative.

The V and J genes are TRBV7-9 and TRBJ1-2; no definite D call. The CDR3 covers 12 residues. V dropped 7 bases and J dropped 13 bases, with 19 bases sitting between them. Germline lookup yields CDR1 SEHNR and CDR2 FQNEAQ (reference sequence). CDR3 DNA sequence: TGTGCCAGCACCTCAGTAGACATCCAGAGCACCTTC. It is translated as CASTSVDIQSTF.

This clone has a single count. DNA for the CDR3: TGTGCCAGCAGCTCCTCTGGACAGGGGAGCGGTGGCTACACCTTC. It codes for CASSSSGQGSGGYTF. The chain couples TRBV5-4 to TRBJ1-2; 9 nucleotides match TRBD1. Germline CDR1 reads SGHNT; CDR2 reads YYREEE (reference sequence). V dropped 3 bases and J dropped 7; count of bases not matched to a gene: 10. The CDR3 length is 15 residues.

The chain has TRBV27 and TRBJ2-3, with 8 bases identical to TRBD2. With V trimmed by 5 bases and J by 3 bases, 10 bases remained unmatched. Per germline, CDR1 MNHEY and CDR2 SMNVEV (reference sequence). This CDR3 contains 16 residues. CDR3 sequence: CASSPRGSGATDTQYF. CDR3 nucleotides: TGTGCCAGCAGTCCCCGGGGTAGCGGGGCTACAGATACGCAGTATTTT.

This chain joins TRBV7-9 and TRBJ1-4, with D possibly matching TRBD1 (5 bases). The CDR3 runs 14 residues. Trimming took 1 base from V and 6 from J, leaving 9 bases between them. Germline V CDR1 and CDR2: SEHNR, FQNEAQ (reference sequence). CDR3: CASSLVSGDEKLFF. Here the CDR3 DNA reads TGTGCCAGCAGCTTAGTGTCGGGGGATGAAAAACTGTTTTTT. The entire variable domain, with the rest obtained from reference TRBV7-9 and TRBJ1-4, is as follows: DTGVSQNPRHKITKRGQNVTFRCDPISEHNRLYWYRQTLGQGPEFLTYFQNEAQLEKSRLLSDRFSAERPKGSFSTLEIQRTEQGDSAMYLCASSLVSGDEKLFFGSGTQLSVL.

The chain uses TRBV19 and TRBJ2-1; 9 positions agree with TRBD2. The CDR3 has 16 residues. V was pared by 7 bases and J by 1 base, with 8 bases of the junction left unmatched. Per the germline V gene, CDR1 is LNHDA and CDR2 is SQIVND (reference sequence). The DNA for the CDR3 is TGTGCCAGTAAGAAAGGGCGGGGGGGTTCCTACAATGAGCAGTTCTTC. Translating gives CASKKGRGGSYNEQFF.

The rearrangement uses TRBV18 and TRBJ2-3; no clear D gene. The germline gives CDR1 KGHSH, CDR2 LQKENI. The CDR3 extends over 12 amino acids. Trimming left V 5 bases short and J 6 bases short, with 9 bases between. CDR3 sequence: CASSFSQDTQYF. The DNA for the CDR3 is TGTGCCAGCTCATTTTCCCAGGATACGCAGTATTTT.

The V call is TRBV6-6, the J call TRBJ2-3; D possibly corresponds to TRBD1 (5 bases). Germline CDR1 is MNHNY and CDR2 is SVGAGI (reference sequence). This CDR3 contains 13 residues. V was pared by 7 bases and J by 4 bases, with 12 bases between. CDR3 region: CASTLAGPDTQYF. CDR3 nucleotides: TGTGCCAGCACCCTCGCAGGGCCAGATACGCAGTATTTT.

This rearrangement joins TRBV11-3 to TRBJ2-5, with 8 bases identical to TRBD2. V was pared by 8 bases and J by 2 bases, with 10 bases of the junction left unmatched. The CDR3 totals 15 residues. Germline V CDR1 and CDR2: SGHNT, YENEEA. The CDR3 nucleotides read TGTGCCAGCTCCTACACTAGCGGACCGCAAGAGACCCAGTACTTC. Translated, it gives CASSYTSGPQETQYF.

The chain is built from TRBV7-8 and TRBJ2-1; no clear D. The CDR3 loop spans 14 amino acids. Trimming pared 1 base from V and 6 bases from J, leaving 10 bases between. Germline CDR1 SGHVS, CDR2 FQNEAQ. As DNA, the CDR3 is TGTGCCAGCAGCTTAGGGTTGGCCTTCAATGAGCAGTTCTTC. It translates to CASSLGLAFNEQFF.

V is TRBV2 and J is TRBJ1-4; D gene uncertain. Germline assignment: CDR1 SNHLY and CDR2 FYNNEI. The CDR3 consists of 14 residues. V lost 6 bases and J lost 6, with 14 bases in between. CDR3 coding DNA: TGTGCCAGCAGGGAGATCCCCCGGGATGAAAAACTGTTTTTT. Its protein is CASREIPRDEKLFF.

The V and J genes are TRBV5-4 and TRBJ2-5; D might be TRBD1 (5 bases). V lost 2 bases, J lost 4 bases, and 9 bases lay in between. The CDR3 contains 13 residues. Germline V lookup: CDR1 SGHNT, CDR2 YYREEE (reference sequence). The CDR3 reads CASSFPGRETQYF. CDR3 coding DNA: TGTGCCAGCAGCTTCCCAGGGCGAGAGACCCAGTACTTC.

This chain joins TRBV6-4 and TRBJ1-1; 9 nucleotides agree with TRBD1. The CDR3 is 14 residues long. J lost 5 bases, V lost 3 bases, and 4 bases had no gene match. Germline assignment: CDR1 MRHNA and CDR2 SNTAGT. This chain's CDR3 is CASSEHRGQTEAFF. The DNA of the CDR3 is TGTGCCAGCAGTGAACACAGGGGGCAGACTGAAGCTTTCTTT.

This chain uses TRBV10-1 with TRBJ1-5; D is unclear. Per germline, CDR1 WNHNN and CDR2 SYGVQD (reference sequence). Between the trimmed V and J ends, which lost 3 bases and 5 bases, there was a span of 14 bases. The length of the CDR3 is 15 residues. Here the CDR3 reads CASSESKQTDQPQHF. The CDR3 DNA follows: TGCGCCAGCAGTGAATCCAAACAGACCGATCAGCCCCAGCATTTT.

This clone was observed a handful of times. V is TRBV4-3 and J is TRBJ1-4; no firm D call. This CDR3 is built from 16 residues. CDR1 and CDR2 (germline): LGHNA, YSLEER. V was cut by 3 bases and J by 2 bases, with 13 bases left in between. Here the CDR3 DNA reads TGCGCCAGCAGCCACCTACTCGACGGGACTAATGAAAAACTGTTTTTT. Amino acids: CASSHLLDGTNEKLFF.

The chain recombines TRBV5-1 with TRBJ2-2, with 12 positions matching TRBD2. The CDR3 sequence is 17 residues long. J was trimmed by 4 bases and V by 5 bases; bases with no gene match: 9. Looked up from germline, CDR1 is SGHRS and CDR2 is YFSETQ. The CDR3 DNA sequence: TGCGCCAGCAGGGAACTAGCGGGGGGCCCAACCACCGGGGAGCTGTTTTTT. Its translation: CASRELAGGPTTGELFF.

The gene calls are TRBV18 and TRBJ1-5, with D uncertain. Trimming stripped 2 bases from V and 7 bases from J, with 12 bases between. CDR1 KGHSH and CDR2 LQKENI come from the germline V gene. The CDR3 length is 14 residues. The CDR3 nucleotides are TGTGCCAGCTCACCAGAGAGGGCGGGGCAGCCCCAGCATTTT. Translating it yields CASSPERAGQPQHF.

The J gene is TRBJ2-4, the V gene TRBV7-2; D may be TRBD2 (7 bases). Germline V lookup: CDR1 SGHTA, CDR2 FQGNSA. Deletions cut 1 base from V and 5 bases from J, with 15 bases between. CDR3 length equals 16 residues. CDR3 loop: CASSLERGGAQNIQYF. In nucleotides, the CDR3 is TGTGCCAGCAGCTTAGAAAGAGGGGGGGCTCAAAACATTCAGTACTTC.

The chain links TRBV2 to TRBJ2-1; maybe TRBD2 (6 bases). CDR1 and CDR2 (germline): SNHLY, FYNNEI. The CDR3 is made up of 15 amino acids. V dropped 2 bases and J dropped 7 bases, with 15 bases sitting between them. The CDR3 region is CASSEPTRGLNEQFF. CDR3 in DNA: TGTGCCAGCAGTGAACCGACAAGGGGACTGAATGAGCAGTTCTTC. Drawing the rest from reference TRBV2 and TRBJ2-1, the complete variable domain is EPEVTQTPSHQVTQMGQEVILRCVPISNHLYFYWYRQILGQKVEFLVSFYNNEISEKSEIFDDQFSVERPDGSNFTLKIRSTKLEDSAMYFCASSEPTRGLNEQFFGPGTRLTVL.

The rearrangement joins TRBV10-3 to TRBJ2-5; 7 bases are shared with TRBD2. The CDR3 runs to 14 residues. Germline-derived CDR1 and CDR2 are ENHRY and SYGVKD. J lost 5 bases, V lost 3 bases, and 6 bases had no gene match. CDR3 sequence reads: CAISESGAGETQYF. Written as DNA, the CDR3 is TGTGCCATCAGTGAAAGCGGGGCGGGGGAGACCCAGTACTTC.

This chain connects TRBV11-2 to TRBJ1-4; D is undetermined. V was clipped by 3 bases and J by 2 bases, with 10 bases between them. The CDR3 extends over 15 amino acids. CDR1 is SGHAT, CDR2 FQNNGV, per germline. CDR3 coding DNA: TGTGCCAGCAGCTTGCCCGGGTCCACTAATGAAAAACTGTTTTTT. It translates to CASSLPGSTNEKLFF.

The CDR3 DNA reads TGTGCCAGCTCATCCTCCTCTAGCGTAACCTACGAGCAGTACGTC. As protein: CASSSSSSVTYEQYV. The chain has TRBV18 and TRBJ2-7; a weak D match, TRBD2 (6 bases). The CDR3 runs to 15 residues. Germline V CDR1 and CDR2: KGHSH, LQKENI. V was pared by 5 bases and J by 2 bases, with 16 bases between.

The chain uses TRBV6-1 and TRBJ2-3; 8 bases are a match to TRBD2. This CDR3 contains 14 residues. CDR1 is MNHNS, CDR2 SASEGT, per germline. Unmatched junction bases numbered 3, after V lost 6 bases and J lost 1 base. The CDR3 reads CASRPGGGTDTQYF. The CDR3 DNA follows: TGTGCCAGCAGGCCGGGGGGGGGCACAGATACGCAGTATTTT.

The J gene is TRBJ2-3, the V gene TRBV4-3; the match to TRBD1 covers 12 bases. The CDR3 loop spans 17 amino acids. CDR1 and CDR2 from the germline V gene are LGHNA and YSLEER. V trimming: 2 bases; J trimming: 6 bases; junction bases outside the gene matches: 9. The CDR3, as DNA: TGCGCCAGCAGCCAATTCTCCGGGACAGGGGGCTTCGATACGCAGTATTTT. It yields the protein CASSQFSGTGGFDTQYF.